These 3 T cell receptor beta chains originate from one sample sequenced in a study of blood T cell repertoires in COVID-19. Profiled with immunoSEQ multiplex PCR; TCRdb holds only in-frame clones, not every one. The top ten hold more than 9% of the sample, which has around 150,000 clones, about nine tenths seen once. Material: peripheral blood. The receptors here all came from a man aged 45-65 years with active or convalescent COVID-19.

The chain combines TRBV4-1 with TRBJ1-5; no clear D. The CDR3 has 16 amino acids. Germline CDR1 is MGHRA and CDR2 is YSYEKL. V was cut by 1 base and J by 2 bases, with 12 bases left in between. The CDR3 coding sequence is TGCGCCAGCAGCCAAGGTCGAGAGGTTGGCAATCAGCCCCAGCATTTT. It yields the protein CASSQGREVGNQPQHF.

This chain joins TRBV28 and TRBJ1-2; 10 bases are a match to TRBD1. V was pared by 5 bases and J by 4 bases, with 4 bases of the junction left unmatched. The CDR3 contains 14 residues. Per germline, CDR1 MDHEN and CDR2 SYDVKM. The CDR3 protein is CASSRQGASYGYTF. DNA for the CDR3: TGTGCCAGCAGTCGACAGGGGGCCTCCTATGGCTACACCTTC.

V and J are TRBV28 and TRBJ2-2; TRBD2 aligns across 9 bases. V was clipped by 6 bases and J by 1 base; unmatched bases: 3. The CDR3 totals 15 residues. The V gene's germline CDR1 is MDHEN and CDR2 SYDVKM. The CDR3 reads CASRFSGGNTGELFF. DNA for the CDR3: TGTGCCAGCAGATTTAGCGGGGGGAACACCGGGGAGCTGTTTTTT.